This record covers a single TCR beta chain. A few counts support this clonotype. Its antigen remains unidentified. No base qualities exist here, and no much larger clone lies one base off it. CDR1 and CDR2 were assigned from the germline V gene (reference sequence) as DFQATT and SNEGSKA. V is reduced by 3 bases and J by 6 bases, leaving a spacing of 12 bases between them. The CDR3 starts with the cysteine, ends with the phenylalanine, and has 12 residues. The kept DNA is CDR3 alone, 36 bases in frame from the first base. Library preparation used RT-PCR. The run used an Illumina HiSeq 2500. Using fastp trimming at Q25 and MiXCR clonotype assembly, TCRdb reanalyzed the public sequencing data and kept in-frame beta chains. Each entry merges the rows of one CDR3 protein and shows their most common DNA and genes. Recorded for this sample are around 200,000 distinct CDR3 sequences; approximately 9.2% of them occurred a single time. The leading ten clones occupy approximately 10% of the sample.

The data belong to a study of response to subunit inactivated influenza vaccine (dated by TCRdb to the late 2010s). In the study overall: The study used deep quantitative T cell receptor repertoire profiling to track responses to a trivalent subunit inactivated influenza vaccine.

The full study reports these points: The authors proposed that each seasonal influenza vaccination may bring in only a limited number of new T cells.

Specimen: non-naive T cells sorted from PBMCs, collected on the day of vaccination. Sample cell subset or site, as interpreted from the label and publication: memory T cell fraction. Recombination connected TRBV20-1 to TRBJ2-7; no D gene call is confident. The origin of this receptor is a man in his fifties who received an inactivated influenza vaccine. Donor details come from another sample of the same person, matched by shared clones. The DNA sequence reads TGCAGTGCTAGGGACGGGCCCCCCGAGCAGTACTTC. Its amino acids are CSARDGPPEQYF.